This TCR beta chain was sequenced during a study of Graves' ophthalmopathy and Graves' hyperthyroidism. From germline, CDR1 is ENHRY and CDR2 SYGVKD. With V trimmed by 7 bases and J by 0 bases, 9 bases remained unmatched. This CDR3 has 15 amino acids. RNA served as the template for amplifying TCR beta CDR3 regions. The first-round RT-PCR employed HTBI primers together with the Qiagen OneStep RT-PCR kit. A multiplex PCR was then performed as the second round. Each CDR3 protein is one row after TCRdb ran MiXCR on the multiplex PCR reads. The sample gives about 380,000 distinct CDR3 sequences, less than 20% of which show up once; 5.5% to 8% is in the top ten. Notes on this clonotype: A read error may explain this, as a much larger clone is one base away.

Stable hyperthyroidism meant no progression to ophthalmopathy within 18 months of follow-up. The sample taken for sequencing was peripheral blood. The chain has TRBV10-3 and TRBJ2-7; the match to TRBD1 covers 7 bases. This TCR was sampled from a woman aged 18-30 years with stable Graves' hyperthyroidism. The CDR3 nucleotides are TGTGCCATCACTGAAACGGGACAGAGCTCCTACGAGCAGTACTTC. It yields the protein CAITETGQSSYEQYF.